Below are 9 T cell receptor beta chains sequenced from a single sample in a study of cytomegalovirus exposure and HLA in healthy donors. It was with 60 Vbeta and 13 Jbeta primers that the PCR ran. The assay was immunoSEQ multiplex PCR, and TCRdb's table has in-frame clones only and misses some. This repertoire shows around 190,000 clones, over 65% found once; its top ten account for approximately 3%. The sequencing sample was made of PBMCs. These receptors were collected from a woman younger than 45 in good health and CMV-seronegative.

This clone was seen just once. J is TRBJ2-1 and V is TRBV19; D is possibly TRBD1 (6 bases). CDR1 and CDR2 (germline): LNHDA, SQIVND (reference sequence). The CDR3 runs 17 residues. V was clipped by 6 bases and J by 2 bases, with 20 bases between them. This CDR3 is CASSPRADRLTYNEQFF. The CDR3 DNA reads as TGTGCCAGTAGCCCTAGGGCAGACAGGCTGACCTACAATGAGCAGTTCTTC.

This chain's CDR3 is CASSVLGGFGETQYF. The DNA for the CDR3 is TGTGCCAGCAGCGTGCTAGGGGGCTTCGGGGAGACCCAGTACTTC. The rearrangement uses TRBV9 and TRBJ2-5, with 7 bases identical to TRBD1. The length of the CDR3 is 15 residues. The V segment lost 2 bases and the J segment 5 bases; nucleotides outside the gene matches: 9. CDR1 and CDR2 (germline): SGDLS, YYNGEE.

In its sample, this clone was seen a few times. This chain connects TRBV11-2 to TRBJ2-3; D perhaps matches TRBD2 (6 bases). Germline CDR1 reads SGHAT; CDR2 reads FQNNGV. The CDR3 contains 16 residues. Between the trimmed V and J ends, which lost 4 bases and 2 bases, there was a span of 16 bases. Written as DNA, the CDR3 is TGTGCCAGCAGCTCCTGGGAGGTCGGCCCCACAGATACGCAGTATTTT. It specifies CASSSWEVGPTDTQYF.

This clone occurred a few times. The V and J genes are TRBV7-9 and TRBJ2-7; TRBD1 aligns across 7 bases. The V segment lost 5 bases and the J segment 1 base; nucleotides outside the gene matches: 5. CDR1 is SEHNR and CDR2 is FQNEAQ in the germline V gene (reference sequence). The CDR3 runs 14 residues. CDR3 nucleotide sequence: TGTGCCAGCAGCCAGGGGGTGCTATCCTACGAGCAGTACTTC. It specifies CASSQGVLSYEQYF. Looking up the rest from reference TRBV7-9 and TRBJ2-7 gives the full variable domain: DTGVSQNPRHKITKRGQNVTFRCDPISEHNRLYWYRQTLGQGPEFLTYFQNEAQLEKSRLLSDRFSAERPKGSFSTLEIQRTEQGDSAMYLCASSQGVLSYEQYFGPGTRLTVT.

The chain's CDR3 is CASRTPGTGAVEAFF. CDR3 DNA: TGTGCCAGCCGAACCCCCGGGACAGGGGCAGTTGAAGCTTTCTTT. The chain links TRBV28 to TRBJ1-1, with 10 bases lining up with TRBD1. The germline gives CDR1 MDHEN, CDR2 SYDVKM. There are 15 residues in the CDR3. V trimming: 8 bases; J trimming: 7 bases; junction bases outside the gene matches: 13.

With respect to this clone: One junction end does not reproduce the germline sequence, and a read error may be involved. The V and J genes are TRBV7-9 and TRBJ2-7, with 10 bases that match TRBD2. Germline-derived CDR1 and CDR2 are SEHNR and FQNEAQ (reference sequence). The CDR3 spans 12 residues. The CDR3 DNA reads as TGTTCCAGCAGCAAAGGACTAGCGGAACAGTACTTC. Translating gives CSSSKGLAEQYF.

This clone was detected only once. Other DNA sequences within the sample encode an identical CDR3. This chain's CDR3 is CASSYRTTSGVEQFF. Here the CDR3 DNA reads TGTGCCAGTAGCTACAGGACTACTAGCGGGGTTGAACAGTTCTTC. V and J are TRBV19 and TRBJ2-1, with 10 bases identical to TRBD2. Germline V gene data show CDR1 as LNHDA and CDR2 as SQIVND (reference sequence). The J segment lost 13 bases and the V segment lost 6 bases, leaving 15 bases of the junction unmatched. This CDR3 has 15 amino acids.

This clone appeared a single time. The gene calls are TRBV7-9 and TRBJ1-1; D not certain. The CDR3 covers 16 residues. Trimming pared 4 bases from V and 0 bases from J, leaving 15 bases between. CDR1 is SEHNR, CDR2 FQNEAQ, per germline (reference sequence). CDR3 DNA sequence: TGTGCCAGCAGCTACACAGTCCAGGCCATGAACACTGAAGCTTTCTTT. Protein sequence: CASSYTVQAMNTEAFF.

The V gene is TRBV28, the J gene TRBJ2-7, with TRBD2 matching over 7 bases. In germline, CDR1 is MDHEN, CDR2 SYDVKM. The CDR3 is 16 residues long. V lost 3 bases and J lost 2; bases outside the gene matches: 10. CDR3 loop: CASSLTSGISTYEQYF. CDR3 bases: TGTGCCAGCAGTTTGACCAGCGGGATATCCACCTACGAGCAGTACTTC.